One sample yielded the 16 T cell receptor beta chains listed below, sequenced in a study of blood T cells in healthy people across ages. Using a J-beta primer mix together with a sample-barcoded 5' primer, a second PCR was run for roughly 7 to 12 cycles. TCRdb used MiXCR to reprocess the 5' RACE reads, holding one entry per CDR3 protein. Of about 800,000 distinct CDR3 sequences listed, roughly 25% were seen once; the top ten hold more than 3%. A further study also used this sample, focusing on T cells of mothers and their children.

The specimen was blood. These TCRs come from a boy younger than 18 in good health.

This sequence joins TRBV11-2 and TRBJ2-1, with 14 bases lining up with TRBD2. The CDR3 is 19 amino acids. With 3 bases clipped from V and 0 bases from J, the junction kept 7 bases outside the gene matches. Germline CDR1 is SGHAT and CDR2 is FQNNGV. The CDR3 protein is CASSFTSGTSGSSYNEQFF. The CDR3 nucleotides are TGTGCCAGCAGCTTCACTTCCGGGACTAGCGGGAGCTCCTACAATGAGCAGTTCTTC.

This chain connects TRBV6-2 or TRBV6-3 to TRBJ2-5; D unclear. Germline CDR1 and CDR2: MNHEY and SVGEGT. The V end lost 2 bases, the J end lost 1 base, and 11 bases lay between the germline ends. The CDR3 length is 15 residues. The CDR3 coding sequence is TGTGCCAGCAGTTACATCGAGAGTCTCCAAGAGACCCAGTACTTC. This codes for CASSYIESLQETQYF.

The chain uses TRBV7-9 and TRBJ2-2; no firm D call. The V gene's germline CDR1 is SEHNR and CDR2 FQNEAQ (reference sequence). CDR3 length: 16 residues. V lost 5 bases and J 6 bases, leaving 19 bases between the germline ends. The CDR3 bases are TGTGCCAGCAGCCGAGCTAGTTCTCAAAGAGCCGGGGAGCTGTTTTTT. Amino acid sequence: CASSRASSQRAGELFF.

The chain uses TRBV20-1 and TRBJ2-5; D is unresolved. CDR1 is DFQATT, CDR2 SNEGSKA, per germline (reference sequence). Between the trimmed V and J ends, which lost 7 bases and 5 bases, there was a span of 17 bases. CDR3 length equals 13 residues. DNA for the CDR3: TGCAGTGTTAATCCATCGAGTTTGGAGACCCAGTACTTC. It translates to CSVNPSSLETQYF.

The rearrangement links TRBV18 to TRBJ1-6; weak D call: TRBD1 (5 bases). V lost 3 bases and J 8 bases, leaving 11 bases between the germline ends. The CDR3 is made up of 14 amino acids. Germline values: CDR1 KGHSH, CDR2 LQKENI. CDR3 nucleotide sequence: TGTGCCAGCTCACCTCGAGGGGACGATTCACCCCTCCACTTT. As protein: CASSPRGDDSPLHF.

The sample holds a few counts of this clonotype. The V and J genes are TRBV4-3 and TRBJ2-1; 9 bases are a match to TRBD2. After removal of 6 bases from V and 6 bases from J, the junction contained 12 bases not matched to a gene. The CDR3 totals 16 residues. Germline V gives CDR1 LGHNA, CDR2 YSLEER. This CDR3 reads CASRHRGSGSGNEQFF. CDR3 in DNA: TGCGCCAGCAGACACCGGGGTAGCGGGAGTGGCAATGAGCAGTTCTTC.

The table lists this clonotype with a few counts. The chain is built from TRBV4-3 and TRBJ2-7; TRBD1 agrees at 7 bases. The CDR3 has 19 residues. CDR1 LGHNA and CDR2 YSLEER come from the germline V gene. The junction had 14 bases not matched to a gene; V was cut back by 0 bases and J by 0 bases. The CDR3 bases are TGCGCCAGCAGCCAAGATAGAGTAGTGGACAGGCCGATCTCCTACGAGCAGTACTTC. Protein sequence: CASSQDRVVDRPISYEQYF.

The genes are TRBV7-9 and TRBJ1-4, with TRBD1 matching 8 bases. Germline V gene sequence: CDR1 SEHNR, CDR2 FQNEAQ (reference sequence). Trimming took 5 bases from V and 5 from J; bases not matched to a gene: 16. The CDR3 extends over 18 amino acids. The CDR3 protein is CASSGPKHTGGSNEKLFF. In DNA form, the CDR3 reads TGTGCCAGCAGCGGACCTAAACACACAGGGGGATCGAATGAAAAACTGTTTTTT.

The chain combines TRBV6-6 with TRBJ1-4; the match to TRBD1 covers 8 bases. Per the germline V gene, CDR1 is MNHNY and CDR2 is SVGAGI (reference sequence). This CDR3 is 14 amino acids long. V lost 7 bases to trimming and J lost 9 bases; unmatched junction nucleotides: 10. This CDR3 is CASTEPDRGKKLFF. The CDR3 DNA follows: TGTGCCAGCACCGAACCCGACAGGGGTAAAAAACTGTTTTTT.

This clonotype was detected many times. Mismatch with germline at one junction end may stem from a read error. This rearrangement joins TRBV28 to TRBJ2-1; 8 positions agree with TRBD1. The CDR3 runs 15 residues. CDR1 MDHEN and CDR2 SYDVKM come from the germline V gene. CDR3 DNA sequence: TGCGCCAGCAGCCCGGACAGGGTGTCCTACAATGAGCAGTTCTTC. Protein: CASSPDRVSYNEQFF.

The sample holds a few counts of this clonotype. The chain is built from TRBV29-1 and TRBJ2-7; D uncertain. In germline, CDR1 is SQVTM, CDR2 ANQGSEA. The CDR3 spans 11 residues. V lost 6 bases and J lost 5, with 11 bases in between. The CDR3 loop is CSVTGYHEQYF. CDR3 nucleotides: TGCAGCGTAACGGGTTACCACGAGCAGTACTTC.

With respect to this clonotype: Its ends do not fully match the called genes, so a read error is possible. The chain recombines TRBV19 with TRBJ2-1; D ambiguous. The CDR3 contains 13 residues. Germline V gives CDR1 LNHDA, CDR2 SQIVND (reference sequence). The DNA of the CDR3 is TGTGCCGGTAGTATAGGGAACCACAATGAGCAGTTCTTC. Translation: CAGSIGNHNEQFF. Full variable domain (outside the CDR3, taken from reference TRBV19 and TRBJ2-1): DGGITQSPKYLFRKEGQNVTLSCEQNLNHDAMYWYRQDPGQGLRLIYYSQIVNDFQKGDIAEGYSVSREKKESFPLTVTSAQKNPTAFYLCAGSIGNHNEQFFGPGTRLTVL.

This clonotype was seen only a few times. The chain joins TRBV12-5 to TRBJ2-3; TRBD2 aligns across 14 bases. After removal of 5 bases from V and 2 bases from J, the junction contained 3 bases not matched to a gene. The germline V gene has CDR1 LGHNT and CDR2 FRNRAP. CDR3 length: 16 amino acids. In DNA, the CDR3 is TGTGCTAGTGGTACGGGACTAGCGGGAGACACAGATACGCAGTATTTT. Amino acid sequence: CASGTGLAGDTDTQYF.

In this sample, this clonotype turned up a few times. The genes are TRBV21-1 and TRBJ2-1; TRBD1 is taken as the D call from the table, unchecked against the DNA. TRBV21-1 is termed a pseudogene. The length of the CDR3 is 17 residues. The CDR3 sequence: CASSNRQGDNSYNEQFF. CDR3 DNA: TGTGCCAGCAGCAACCGGCAGGGGGACAACTCCTACAATGAGCAGTTCTTC.

CDR3 in amino acids: CASSLVGGGPLADTQYF. The CDR3, as DNA: TGTGCCAGCAGCTTAGTTGGGGGGGGGCCCCTCGCAGATACGCAGTATTTT. The rearrangement links TRBV7-2 to TRBJ2-3, with a weak D call TRBD2 (7 bases). Trimming removed 1 base from V and 4 bases from J, with 18 bases in between. There are 17 residues in the CDR3. Germline CDR1 and CDR2: SGHTA and FQGNSA.

J is TRBJ2-5 and V is TRBV4-3; D remains unclear. CDR1 LGHNA and CDR2 YSLEER come from the germline V gene. Trimming removed 4 bases from V and 2 bases from J, with 11 bases in between. The CDR3 runs 14 residues. The CDR3 here is CASSRVLGQETQYF. In nucleotides, the CDR3 is TGCGCCAGCAGCCGGGTGCTGGGTCAAGAGACCCAGTACTTC.